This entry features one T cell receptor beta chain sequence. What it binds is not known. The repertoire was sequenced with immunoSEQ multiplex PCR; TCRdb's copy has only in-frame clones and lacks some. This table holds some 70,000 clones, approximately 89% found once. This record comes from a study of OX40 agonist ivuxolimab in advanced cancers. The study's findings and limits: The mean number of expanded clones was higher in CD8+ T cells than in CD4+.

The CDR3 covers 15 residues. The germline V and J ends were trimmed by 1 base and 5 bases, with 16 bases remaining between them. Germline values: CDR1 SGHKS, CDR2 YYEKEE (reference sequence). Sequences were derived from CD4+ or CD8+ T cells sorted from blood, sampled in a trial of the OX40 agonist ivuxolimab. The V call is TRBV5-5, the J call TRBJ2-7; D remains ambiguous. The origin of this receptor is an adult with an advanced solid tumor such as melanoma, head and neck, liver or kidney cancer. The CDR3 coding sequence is TGTGCCAGCAGCTTGAATGGCCTTAGCCTCGACGAGCAGTACTTC. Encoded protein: CASSLNGLSLDEQYF.